This is a list of T cell receptor beta chains from one sample in a study of blood T cell repertoires in COVID-19. Generated by immunoSEQ multiplex PCR, the TCRdb table keeps only in-frame clones and is missing some. The sample carries some 78,000 clones, approximately 84% recorded once. Sequenced sample: peripheral blood. These receptor sequences come from a man between 60 and 75 years old with active or convalescent COVID-19. Each CDR3 is given with its conserved first and last residue. A D gene is named only where the DNA matches it firmly. A clone size is listed for some rows: how often the clone was seen (once, few, many), or a class if it is expanded.

v_call	j_call	d_call	clone_size	cdr3_nt	cdr3_aa
TRBV11-3	TRBJ2-3	TRBD2	NA	TGTGCCAGCAGGGGTCCTACGGGACTAGCGGGGGGGTTTTACACAGATACGCAGTATTTT	CASRGPTGLAGGFYTDTQYF
TRBV7-2	TRBJ2-1	TRBD2	NA	TGTGCCAGCAGCTTAGATCCGGGAGGGCGGGACGAGCAGTTCTTC	CASSLDPGGRDEQFF
TRBV7-8	TRBJ1-4	NA	few	TGTGCCAGCAGCCAACGGAGGATTAATGAAAAACTGTTTTTT	CASSQRRINEKLFF
TRBV19	TRBJ1-4	TRBD1	NA	TGTGCCAGTAGTACTACCGGGACAGCCATTGAAAAACTGTTTTTT	CASSTTGTAIEKLFF
TRBV4-1	TRBJ1-5	NA	NA	TGCGCCAGCAGGCTTAGGACACAGCCCCAGCATTTT	CASRLRTQPQHF
TRBV27	TRBJ2-7	NA	NA	TGTGCCACCAAAAGTAAGGAGCTGACCTTTAGCTCCTACGAGCAGTACTTC	CATKSKELTFSSYEQYF
TRBV6-6	TRBJ1-1	NA	NA	TGTGCCAGCAGTTACCCCGAGATGAGATCTGAAGCTTTCTTT	CASSYPEMRSEAFF
TRBV4-3	TRBJ2-1	TRBD2	NA	TGCGCCAGCAGCCAGGGACTAGCGGCGAGCTCCTACAATGAGCAGTTCTTC	CASSQGLAASSYNEQFF
TRBV7-6	TRBJ2-5	NA	NA	TGTGCCAGCAGCTTAGGTGGAGGGGCAGGGTCGAGAGAGACCCAGTACTTC	CASSLGGGAGSRETQYF
TRBV10-3	TRBJ2-6	TRBD2	many	TGTGCCATCAAGGCGGGGGGGCCGACAGGGGCCAACGTCCTGACTTTC	CAIKAGGPTGANVLTF
TRBV9	TRBJ1-1	NA	few	TGTGCCAGCAGCGCCTGGGGACACCTGAACACTGAAGCTTTCTTT	CASSAWGHLNTEAFF
TRBV7-2	TRBJ1-1	NA	NA	TGTGCCAGCAACCTACAGGGTGTCGGTGAAGCTTTCTTT	CASNLQGVGEAFF
TRBV7-8	TRBJ1-4	NA	NA	TGTGCCAGCAGCTTGACAAGCGGGGGAGCAACTAATGAAAAACTGTTTTTT	CASSLTSGGATNEKLFF
TRBV5-1	TRBJ2-6	TRBD2	NA	TGCGCCAGCAGCTCAATGACTAGCGGAGTCTACCCCTCCTCATGGGCAGGGGCCAACGTCCTGACTTTC	CASSSMTSGVYPSSWAGANVLTF
TRBV9	TRBJ1-1	NA	NA	TGTGCCAGCAGCCCTAGAGGTGGCGACGAAGCTTTCTTT	CASSPRGGDEAFF
TRBV19	TRBJ1-3	NA	NA	TGTGCCAGTACCCGTCTTGGTACAACGACTGGTGGAAACACCATATATTTT	CASTRLGTTTGGNTIYF
TRBV5-1	TRBJ2-5	TRBD1	NA	TGCGCCAGCAGCACTAGGACAGGGGGCGGGGGACAGACCCAGTACTTC	CASSTRTGGGGQTQYF
TRBV18	TRBJ2-3	TRBD1	NA	TGTGCCAGCTCACAAACAGGGGGCACAGATACGCAGTATTTT	CASSQTGGTDTQYF
TRBV11-2	TRBJ2-7	TRBD1	NA	TGTGCCAGCAGCCCCTGGGACAGGGAGTACGAGCAGTACTTC	CASSPWDREYEQYF
TRBV9	TRBJ1-4	NA	NA	TGTGCCAGCAGCGTAGGCGTGGGGGCGGCTGAAAAACTGTTTTTT	CASSVGVGAAEKLFF